The rows below give T cell receptor beta chains drawn from one sample of a study of human T cells and chemical hapten exposure. TCRdb re-analysed the RACE reads in MiXCR, keeping a single row per CDR3 protein. The table shows some 110,000 distinct CDR3 sequences, with 9.5% to 13% occurring only once. Source: whole blood, taken in connection with sensitization to the hapten diphenylcyclopropenone (DPC). These receptor sequences come from a woman aged 45 to 65 with alopecia areata. Some clones in this sample may be carry-over from other donors' samples. CDR3s include the opening cysteine and the closing phenylalanine or tryptophan. Fields, in order: J gene, D gene, clone size, V gene, CDR3 DNA, CDR3 protein. D genes are given only for firm matches. Not every row has a clone size; where given, it reads once, few, many or a size class.

J gene: TRBJ2-5
D gene: .
clone size: .
V gene: TRBV28
CDR3 DNA: TGTGCCAGCAGTTTTGGGGGACCAGAACAAGAGACCCAGTACTTC
CDR3 protein: CASSFGGPEQETQYF

J gene: TRBJ2-5
D gene: .
clone size: few
V gene: TRBV7-8
CDR3 DNA: TGTGCCAGCAGCTTAGCACAGGGTTTTCAAGAGACCCAGTACTTC
CDR3 protein: CASSLAQGFQETQYF

J gene: TRBJ1-5
D gene: .
clone size: once
V gene: TRBV2
CDR3 DNA: TGTGCCAGCAGTGAAGCGCCGGGACGCCTCAATCAGCCCCAGCATTTT
CDR3 protein: CASSEAPGRLNQPQHF

J gene: TRBJ2-7
D gene: .
clone size: .
V gene: TRBV29-1
CDR3 DNA: TGCAGCGTTGGAGACGGGCCAGGGTCCTACGAGCAGTACTTC
CDR3 protein: CSVGDGPGSYEQYF

J gene: TRBJ1-5
D gene: .
clone size: few
V gene: TRBV7-9
CDR3 DNA: TGTGCCAGCAGCTTCGAAGTAGGCCAGCCCCAGCATTTT
CDR3 protein: CASSFEVGQPQHF

J gene: TRBJ1-2
D gene: .
clone size: .
V gene: TRBV24-1
CDR3 DNA: TGTGCCACCAGTGATGCCTCGAGGGATGGCTACACCTTC
CDR3 protein: CATSDASRDGYTF

J gene: TRBJ2-1
D gene: .
clone size: .
V gene: TRBV29-1
CDR3 DNA: TGCAGCGTTTTAGGGCTAGCGAATTACAATGAGCAGTTCTTC
CDR3 protein: CSVLGLANYNEQFF

J gene: TRBJ2-5
D gene: TRBD1
clone size: few
V gene: TRBV29-1
CDR3 DNA: TGCAGCGCAGGGACAGGACAAGAGACCCAGTACTTC
CDR3 protein: CSAGTGQETQYF

J gene: TRBJ1-1
D gene: TRBD1
clone size: few
V gene: TRBV5-1
CDR3 DNA: TGCGCCAGCAGCTTGGAGGCAGGGGGCAACATGAACACTGAAGCTTTCTTT
CDR3 protein: CASSLEAGGNMNTEAFF

J gene: TRBJ1-4
D gene: .
clone size: few
V gene: TRBV28
CDR3 DNA: TGTGCCAGCAGTTTCAATGAAAAACTGTTTTTT
CDR3 protein: CASSFNEKLFF

J gene: TRBJ2-1
D gene: .
clone size: many
V gene: TRBV6-1
CDR3 DNA: TGTGCCAGCAGGGCAGGGGGAGGTTACAATGAGCAGTTCTTC
CDR3 protein: CASRAGGGYNEQFF

J gene: TRBJ1-1
D gene: TRBD1
clone size: few
V gene: TRBV5-4
CDR3 DNA: TGTGCCAGCAGCCCTGGACAGGGGAAGATCGGTGAAGCTTTCTTT
CDR3 protein: CASSPGQGKIGEAFF

J gene: TRBJ1-1
D gene: TRBD1
clone size: few
V gene: TRBV5-1
CDR3 DNA: TGCGCCAGCAGCCGTCCCGGGACAGGGAACACTGAAGCTTTCTTT
CDR3 protein: CASSRPGTGNTEAFF

J gene: TRBJ2-3
D gene: .
clone size: many
V gene: TRBV20-1
CDR3 DNA: TGCAGTGCTAGCGGGGGGCCCGTAGATACGCAGTATTTT
CDR3 protein: CSASGGPVDTQYF

J gene: TRBJ1-6
D gene: .
clone size: .
V gene: TRBV7-8
CDR3 DNA: TGTGCCAGCAGCTTAGCGTCCAGGCCGGGGTCACCCCTCCACTTT
CDR3 protein: CASSLASRPGSPLHF

J gene: TRBJ2-7
D gene: .
clone size: .
V gene: TRBV28
CDR3 DNA: TGTGCCAGCAGTCAGGCCCCACTTTACGAGCAGTACTTC
CDR3 protein: CASSQAPLYEQYF

J gene: TRBJ2-7
D gene: .
clone size: few
V gene: TRBV28
CDR3 DNA: TGTGCCAGCAGTTTCTCGAGCAGGATTAATGAGCAGTACTTC
CDR3 protein: CASSFSSRINEQYF

J gene: TRBJ2-5
D gene: TRBD1
clone size: .
V gene: TRBV4-1
CDR3 DNA: TGCGCCAGCAGCCCTCACACAGGGGGCCATGCCCAAGAGACCCAGTACTTC
CDR3 protein: CASSPHTGGHAQETQYF

J gene: TRBJ2-3
D gene: TRBD2
clone size: few
V gene: TRBV20-1
CDR3 DNA: TGCAGTGCCGCCGGACTAGCGGGAGGCCTTCCTAATTATACGCAGTATTTT
CDR3 protein: CSAAGLAGGLPNYTQYF

J gene: TRBJ1-5
D gene: TRBD1
clone size: many
V gene: TRBV6-6
CDR3 DNA: TGTGCCAGCAGTCCAGAAGTCGGACAGGGCGGCAATCAGCCCCAGCATTTT
CDR3 protein: CASSPEVGQGGNQPQHF

J gene: TRBJ2-2
D gene: .
clone size: .
V gene: TRBV24-1
CDR3 DNA: TGTGCCACCAGTGATTTGAAGTCCAGCCGTACCGGGGAGCTGTTTTTT
CDR3 protein: CATSDLKSSRTGELFF

J gene: TRBJ1-2
D gene: TRBD1
clone size: .
V gene: TRBV7-9
CDR3 DNA: TGTGCCAGCAGCTTAGTCGAGGGGGCCTACACCTTC
CDR3 protein: CASSLVEGAYTF

J gene: TRBJ2-1
D gene: .
clone size: many
V gene: TRBV3-1
CDR3 DNA: TGTGCCAGCAGCCAAGAACTGGTTAGAAGCACTGAGCAGTTCTTC
CDR3 protein: CASSQELVRSTEQFF

J gene: TRBJ2-4
D gene: .
clone size: many
V gene: TRBV7-8
CDR3 DNA: TGTGCCAGCAGCTTCCCAGGGGCAGCCAAAAACATTCAGTACTTC
CDR3 protein: CASSFPGAAKNIQYF

J gene: TRBJ2-7
D gene: TRBD1
clone size: many
V gene: TRBV12-3/TRBV12-4
CDR3 DNA: TGTGCCAGCAGGACCGGGACAGGGCCCTACGAGCAGTACTTC
CDR3 protein: CASRTGTGPYEQYF

J gene: TRBJ2-2
D gene: TRBD2
clone size: .
V gene: TRBV27
CDR3 DNA: TGTGCCAGCAGTTTACTAGCGGGAGCGGTCACCGGGGAGCTGTTTTTT
CDR3 protein: CASSLLAGAVTGELFF

J gene: TRBJ2-2
D gene: TRBD1
clone size: few
V gene: TRBV6-6
CDR3 DNA: TGTGCCACCTTCAGGGGGCAAGGCACCGGGGAGCTGTTTTTT
CDR3 protein: CATFRGQGTGELFF

J gene: TRBJ1-6
D gene: .
clone size: .
V gene: TRBV7-9
CDR3 DNA: TGTGCCAGCAGCTCCGGACCCAGCTATTCACCCCTCCACTTT
CDR3 protein: CASSSGPSYSPLHF

J gene: TRBJ2-1
D gene: TRBD2
clone size: few
V gene: TRBV24-1
CDR3 DNA: TGTGCCACCAGTGTTCTAGCGGGTAACGGCAATGAGCAGTTCTTC
CDR3 protein: CATSVLAGNGNEQFF

J gene: TRBJ2-3
D gene: TRBD2
clone size: few
V gene: TRBV4-1
CDR3 DNA: TGCGCCAGCAGCCAAGGGGGTGGACTAGCAACAGATACGCAGTATTTT
CDR3 protein: CASSQGGGLATDTQYF

J gene: TRBJ2-3
D gene: .
clone size: .
V gene: TRBV6-2/TRBV6-3
CDR3 DNA: TGTGCCAGCAGTTACTCTTCAGTCACAGATACGCAGTATTTT
CDR3 protein: CASSYSSVTDTQYF

J gene: TRBJ2-1
D gene: .
clone size: many
V gene: TRBV6-2/TRBV6-3
CDR3 DNA: TGTGCCAGCAGTTACGGACCCAATGAGCAGTTCTTC
CDR3 protein: CASSYGPNEQFF

J gene: TRBJ1-1
D gene: .
clone size: .
V gene: TRBV7-9
CDR3 DNA: TGTGCCAGCAGGCACTCCCTCTCCCGGGGTAAGAACACTGAAGCTTTCTTT
CDR3 protein: CASRHSLSRGKNTEAFF

J gene: TRBJ2-2
D gene: .
clone size: few
V gene: TRBV3-1
CDR3 DNA: TGTGCCAGCAGCCACGACCGAGACAGTTCGAACACCGGGGAGCTGTTTTTT
CDR3 protein: CASSHDRDSSNTGELFF

J gene: TRBJ2-5
D gene: .
clone size: .
V gene: TRBV6-5
CDR3 DNA: TGTGCCAGCAGTTACTCGACGCAGGGGAAAGAGACCCAGTACTTC
CDR3 protein: CASSYSTQGKETQYF

J gene: TRBJ1-1
D gene: .
clone size: .
V gene: TRBV20-1
CDR3 DNA: TGCACAGACACTGAAGCTTTCTTT
CDR3 protein: CTDTEAFF

J gene: TRBJ2-7
D gene: .
clone size: .
V gene: TRBV6-1
CDR3 DNA: TGTGCCAGCAGTGAAGAGGGCCCCTACGAGCAGTACTTC
CDR3 protein: CASSEEGPYEQYF

J gene: TRBJ2-1
D gene: TRBD2
clone size: few
V gene: TRBV20-1
CDR3 DNA: TGCAGTGCTAGAGAGGCTAGCGGATTCTACAATGAGCAGTTCTTC
CDR3 protein: CSAREASGFYNEQFF

J gene: TRBJ2-7
D gene: .
clone size: many
V gene: TRBV2
CDR3 DNA: TGTGCCAGCAGTGACCATCGACAGTCGGCCGAGCAGTACTTC
CDR3 protein: CASSDHRQSAEQYF

J gene: TRBJ2-5
D gene: TRBD1
clone size: few
V gene: TRBV3-1
CDR3 DNA: TGTGCCAGCAGCCATGCCTTAAAGGGGGCCATGGTGACCCAGTACTTC
CDR3 protein: CASSHALKGAMVTQYF

J gene: TRBJ2-2
D gene: TRBD2
clone size: .
V gene: TRBV6-6
CDR3 DNA: TGTGCCAGCAGCAGCGGGGGCTACACCGGGGAGCTGTTTTTT
CDR3 protein: CASSSGGYTGELFF

J gene: TRBJ2-7
D gene: TRBD1
clone size: few
V gene: TRBV10-3
CDR3 DNA: TGTGCCATCAGTGCCGGGACAGCTTCCTACGAGCAGTACTTC
CDR3 protein: CAISAGTASYEQYF

J gene: TRBJ2-5
D gene: .
clone size: many
V gene: TRBV4-1
CDR3 DNA: TGCGCCAGCAGCCAAGATCCGGGGGCGCGGGTCGAGACCCAGTACTTC
CDR3 protein: CASSQDPGARVETQYF

J gene: TRBJ2-2
D gene: TRBD2
clone size: many
V gene: TRBV20-1
CDR3 DNA: TGCAGTGCTAGGGCCCCGGGGGGCACCGGGGAGCTGTTTTTT
CDR3 protein: CSARAPGGTGELFF

J gene: TRBJ2-1
D gene: .
clone size: many
V gene: TRBV28
CDR3 DNA: TGTGCCAGCACTAGTTTTGGGGGAGCCAGGGTGAAGTTCTTC
CDR3 protein: CASTSFGGARVKFF

J gene: TRBJ1-6
D gene: TRBD1
clone size: few
V gene: TRBV18
CDR3 DNA: TGTGCCAGCTCACCCTCGATAGTTACAGGGGTAGGAAATTCACCCCTCCACTTT
CDR3 protein: CASSPSIVTGVGNSPLHF

J gene: TRBJ2-1
D gene: .
clone size: .
V gene: TRBV20-1
CDR3 DNA: TGCAGTGCACCAGCCTACAATGAGCAGTTCTTC
CDR3 protein: CSAPAYNEQFF

J gene: TRBJ2-7
D gene: .
clone size: few
V gene: TRBV3-1
CDR3 DNA: TGTGCCAGCAGCCAGGTCCCCCAGGAGCAGTACTTC
CDR3 protein: CASSQVPQEQYF